A selection of T cell receptor beta chains follows, all from one sample in a study of PD-L1 blockade in urothelial cancer. The protocol was immunoSEQ multiplex PCR, while the TCRdb copy is restricted to in-frame clones and leaves out a portion. Of tens of thousands of clones in the sample, 70% to 90% were seen once. Sequenced material: PBMCs, taken around atezolizumab (anti-PD-L1) treatment. These receptor sequences come from a man between 60 and 75 years old with urothelial cancer. CDR3s include the opening cysteine and the closing phenylalanine or tryptophan. A D gene is named only where the DNA matches it firmly. Size tells how often a clone was seen (once, few, many) or the class of an expanded clone, and some rows leave it out.

abundance,d_gene,j_gene,v_gene,CDR3nt,CDR3aa
.,TRBD1,TRBJ2-7,TRBV19,TGTGCCAGTAGTTTCCGACAGGGGCCCTACGAGCAGTACTTC,CASSFRQGPYEQYF
once,.,TRBJ2-3,TRBV7-3,TGTGCCAGCAGTGCGTACGGAGGAATGGATACGCAGTATTTT,CASSAYGGMDTQYF
.,.,TRBJ2-3,TRBV4-2,TGTGCCAGCAGCCAAGGCTTCCAGCGGGCCACAGATACGCAGTATTTT,CASSQGFQRATDTQYF
.,.,TRBJ1-2,TRBV5-4,TGTGCCAGCAGCTCCAAGGTGGGGGGAGGAGACTATGGCTACACCTTC,CASSSKVGGGDYGYTF
.,.,TRBJ2-7,TRBV6-1,TGTGCCAGCACCCCGCTTTCGGGGGGCACCTACGAGCAGTACTTC,CASTPLSGGTYEQYF
.,.,TRBJ1-1,TRBV9,TGTGCCAGCAGCGTGGGATCGGGAACTGAAGCTTTCTTT,CASSVGSGTEAFF
.,.,TRBJ1-2,TRBV27,TGTGCCAGCAGTTTGGGGGGGAGTTTGGGAGGCTACACCTTC,CASSLGGSLGGYTF
once,TRBD1,TRBJ1-1,TRBV7-9,TGTGCCAGCAGCGGAGGACAGGGTGAAGGCACTGAAGCTTTCTTT,CASSGGQGEGTEAFF
.,.,TRBJ2-7,TRBV23-1,TGCGCCAGCAGTCAACCGACAGACATTAACCTCTACGAGCAGTACTTC,CASSQPTDINLYEQYF
.,.,TRBJ2-5,TRBV5-1,TGCGCCAGCAGCCCATGGACAGCGAGGGAGACCCAGTACTTC,CASSPWTARETQYF
once,.,TRBJ2-5,TRBV10-3,TGTGCCACCTCGGACGGGACTTTTGGGACCCAGTACTTC,CATSDGTFGTQYF
.,.,TRBJ1-3,TRBV5-6,TGTGCCAGCAGCCCACGGGGGTCTGGAAACACCATATATTTT,CASSPRGSGNTIYF
.,.,TRBJ1-1,TRBV11-3,TGTGCCAGCAGCTTAGTCCGGTTTGCCCCTGAAGCTTTCTTT,CASSLVRFAPEAFF
.,.,TRBJ2-3,TRBV6-1,TGTGCCAGCAACAGACAGGGCACAGATACGCAGTATTTT,CASNRQGTDTQYF
.,TRBD1,TRBJ1-2,TRBV12-5,TGTGCTAGTGGTTTCGCCATACAGGGGGATGGCTACACCTTC,CASGFAIQGDGYTF
.,.,TRBJ2-5,TRBV6-1,TGTGCCAGCAGTGAAAGAAGAGGGGAGACCCAGTACTTC,CASSERRGETQYF
.,TRBD1,TRBJ1-6,TRBV28,TGTGCCAGCGGACAGGGCTTGGTTTCACCCCTCCACTTT,CASGQGLVSPLHF
.,.,TRBJ2-5,TRBV2,TGTGCCAGCAGGGGGGCAGAGACCCAGTACTTC,CASRGAETQYF
.,.,TRBJ2-3,TRBV11-2,TGTGCCAGCAGCTTAGACCCAGGGCACACAGATACGCAGTATTTT,CASSLDPGHTDTQYF
.,.,TRBJ1-1,TRBV5-6,TGTGCCAGCAGCTTGGGCGTGGTGGCTGAAGCTTTCTTT,CASSLGVVAEAFF
.,TRBD1,TRBJ1-1,TRBV29-1,TGCAGCGTTGGGACAGGGGTAAACACTGAAGCTTTCTTT,CSVGTGVNTEAFF
once,.,TRBJ1-1,TRBV5-6,TGTGCCAGCAGCTTGGATCCCAGGGGACGGGACACTGAAGCTTTCTTT,CASSLDPRGRDTEAFF
.,.,TRBJ2-1,TRBV6-1,TGTGCCAGCAGTGAAGCCCGCCTACATGAGCAGTTCTTC,CASSEARLHEQFF
once,.,TRBJ2-2,TRBV7-7,TGTGCTAGCAGCTTATTCCCGGCGAACACCGGGGAGCTGTTTTTT,CASSLFPANTGELFF
.,.,TRBJ2-3,TRBV25-1,TGTGCCAGCAGCCCCTCTGGCACAGATACGCAGTATTTT,CASSPSGTDTQYF
.,.,TRBJ1-3,TRBV7-9,TGTGCCAGCAGCTTAACAGGACACTCTGGAAACACCATATATTTT,CASSLTGHSGNTIYF
.,.,TRBJ2-1,TRBV6-5,TGTGCCAGCAGTTACCTTGATGAGCAGTTCTTC,CASSYLDEQFF
.,TRBD1,TRBJ1-1,TRBV2,TGTGCCAGCACCCGAGACAGGGCCGGAAACACTGAAGCTTTCTTT,CASTRDRAGNTEAFF
.,TRBD2,TRBJ2-3,TRBV5-1,TGCGCCAGCAGCCCCGAGTACGCGGGGGGACCAGATACGCAGTATTTT,CASSPEYAGGPDTQYF